These T cell receptor beta chains were read from a single sample in a study of STAT3 mutations in large granular lymphocyte leukemia. Profiling relied on immunoSEQ multiplex PCR, and the TCRdb table lists in-frame clones only, not all of them. The table lists 5,500 to 6,500 clones, around 74% of them singletons, with approximately 88% in the top ten. Sequenced input: peripheral blood mononuclear cells. These receptors all stem from a man aged 40-49 years with T-cell large granular lymphocyte leukemia. Some clones in this sample may be carry-over from other donors' samples. Each CDR3 is given with its conserved first and last residue. The D gene is left open where the match is weak. Some rows mark clone size as missing; the rest say once, few, many or name a class of expanded clone.

CDR3nt	CDR3aa	abundance	d_gene	v_gene	j_gene
TGTGCCAGCAGCTCTGGATGGCAGGGCAATCAGCCCCAGCATTTT	CASSSGWQGNQPQHF	.	.	TRBV7-2	TRBJ1-5
TGCAGCGTTGATAGCAGGAACACTGAAGCTTTCTTT	CSVDSRNTEAFF	.	.	TRBV29-1	TRBJ1-1
TGTGCCAGCTCACCGGGACTAGCGGGAGTAGCCGGGGAGCTGTTTTTT	CASSPGLAGVAGELFF	.	TRBD2	TRBV18	TRBJ2-2
TGTGCCAGCAGGCCGGGTCTAGGTGAAAAACTGTTTTTT	CASRPGLGEKLFF	.	.	TRBV2	TRBJ1-4
TGTGCCAGCAGCTCGAGGCTCTTC	CASSSRLF	few	.	TRBV11-3	TRBJ2-1
TGTGCCAGCAGTTTTAGCGGTAGCACAGATACGCAGTATTTT	CASSFSGSTDTQYF	.	.	TRBV6-5	TRBJ2-3
TGTGCCAGCAGCGACAGGGAAATGGGTGAGCAGTACTTC	CASSDREMGEQYF	.	TRBD1	TRBV7-7	TRBJ2-7
TGTGCCAGCAGCTTACCGTGGCAGGGCTCCGAGCAGTACTTC	CASSLPWQGSEQYF	.	.	TRBV13	TRBJ2-7
TGTGCCAGCAGTGTCCGGGACAGGGGGCTCTACGAGCAGTACTTC	CASSVRDRGLYEQYF	.	TRBD1	TRBV6-1	TRBJ2-7
TGCGCCAGCAGCTACAGGGGCGTTGACGAGCAGTACTTC	CASSYRGVDEQYF	.	TRBD1	TRBV5-1	TRBJ2-7
TGTGCCAGCAGCCAAGATAGGGGTTTGGGCACAGATACGCAGTATTTT	CASSQDRGLGTDTQYF	.	.	TRBV14	TRBJ2-3
TGTGCCAGTAGTGTCGGACTGGGAAACTACGAGCAGTACTTC	CASSVGLGNYEQYF	.	.	TRBV19	TRBJ2-7
TGTGCCAGCAGCTTGAGAGGGGTCTACGAGCAGTACTTC	CASSLRGVYEQYF	few	.	TRBV5-4	TRBJ2-7
TGTGCCAGCAGCGTAGATCTCTACAGAGTTTGGAATGAGCAGTTCTTC	CASSVDLYRVWNEQFF	.	.	TRBV9	TRBJ2-1
TGCGCCAGCAGCGACCAGGGGGCTAGTGAGCAGTTCTTC	CASSDQGASEQFF	.	TRBD1	TRBV5-1	TRBJ2-1
TGTGCCAGCAGCTTAAGGGGGCGGGAGAGTGGGGTCGGAGATGAGCAGTACTTC	CASSLRGRESGVGDEQYF	.	.	TRBV11-2	TRBJ2-7
TGTGCCAGCAGCCTCCGGGACACTCCTGGCACAGATACGCAGTATTTT	CASSLRDTPGTDTQYF	.	.	TRBV7-8	TRBJ2-3
TGTGCCAGCAGCCCCCACGAGACAGGCTACGAGCAGTACTTC	CASSPHETGYEQYF	.	.	TRBV14	TRBJ2-7
TGTGCCAGCAGTTCGCAAAGGGGGCAGCCCCAGCATTTT	CASSSQRGQPQHF	.	.	TRBV6-5	TRBJ1-5
TGTGCCAGCTTCGTAGCGGGGTACACAGATACGCAGTATTTT	CASFVAGYTDTQYF	few	TRBD2	TRBV28	TRBJ2-3
TGTGCCAGCAGCTTAGGTGCAGGAGGGAACAATGAGCAGTTCTTC	CASSLGAGGNNEQFF	.	.	TRBV7-9	TRBJ2-1
TGCAGCGTGGAATCGGGCGGGACACAGTTCTTC	CSVESGGTQFF	medium-sized	.	TRBV29-1	TRBJ2-1
TGTGCCAGCAGTGCGAACCGGGACGGACCCTATGGCTACACCTTC	CASSANRDGPYGYTF	once	.	TRBV2	TRBJ1-2
TGTGCCAGTAGTATACTACGGCCAAATCAGCCCCAGCATTTT	CASSILRPNQPQHF	medium-sized	.	TRBV19	TRBJ1-5
TGTGCCAGCACGAGGGAAAATCAGTTCCCCCAGCATTTT	CASTRENQFPQHF	.	.	TRBV28	TRBJ1-5
TGTGCTAGCCCTCGGTCTAGCGAGACCCAGTACTTC	CASPRSSETQYF	.	.	TRBV12-5	TRBJ2-5
TGTGCCAGCAGCTTAGTTGGCGGGGGAGTGGGTGACTATGGCTACACCTTC	CASSLVGGGVGDYGYTF	.	.	TRBV11-2	TRBJ1-2
TGTGCCAGCAGTTTGTCTATAGCTAACTATGGCTACACCTTC	CASSLSIANYGYTF	.	.	TRBV28	TRBJ1-2
TGTGCCAGTAGTAAGGGTCAGGGGGCGAGTCAGCCCCAGCATTTT	CASSKGQGASQPQHF	few	TRBD1	TRBV19	TRBJ1-5
TGTGCCATCAGTGAGGCAGGGTCAGGAAACACCATATATTTT	CAISEAGSGNTIYF	few	.	TRBV10-3	TRBJ1-3
TGTGCCAGCAGTTCATGGACAAGGGAAAACTATGGCTACACCTTC	CASSSWTRENYGYTF	.	.	TRBV28	TRBJ1-2
TGTGCCAGCTCACCGAGGGGCAGTCTCCAAGAGACCCAGTACTTC	CASSPRGSLQETQYF	.	.	TRBV18	TRBJ2-5
TGTGCCAGCAGTCCCTCGTTGGTTGGCCGCGGAGATACGCAGTATTTT	CASSPSLVGRGDTQYF	.	.	TRBV27	TRBJ2-3
TGTGCCAGCAGATCCACTGGTTCCCAAAACACCATATATTTT	CASRSTGSQNTIYF	few	.	TRBV7-9	TRBJ1-3
TGTGCCAGCAGCGTAGGGACTAGCGGAGAGCAGTTCTTC	CASSVGTSGEQFF	.	TRBD2	TRBV9	TRBJ2-1
TGTGCCAGCAGCTTAGGTTGGGAGCAGGGCCGGGAGCAGTTCTTC	CASSLGWEQGREQFF	.	.	TRBV7-9	TRBJ2-1
TGTGCCAGCAGCTTATTGGGGACAGGGGTCTACGAGCAGTACTTC	CASSLLGTGVYEQYF	.	TRBD1	TRBV13	TRBJ2-7
TGTGCCAGCAGCGTCGAGGGCCACGGAGATACGCAGTATTTT	CASSVEGHGDTQYF	.	.	TRBV9	TRBJ2-3
TGTGCCAGCAGCCAAGATCGGGGGGCAGGCGGGGAGCTGTTTTTT	CASSQDRGAGGELFF	.	.	TRBV14	TRBJ2-2
TGTGCCTGGAGTGTGGACTTAGCCTACGAGCAGTACTTC	CAWSVDLAYEQYF	.	.	TRBV30	TRBJ2-7
TGTGCCAGCAGCTCCTCAGGGGAGGGGAGTCAGCCCCAGCATTTT	CASSSSGEGSQPQHF	.	.	TRBV9	TRBJ1-5
TGTGCCAGCAGACAGGGACTAGCGGGCTACAATGAGCAGTTCTTC	CASRQGLAGYNEQFF	.	TRBD2	TRBV28	TRBJ2-1
TGTGCCAGCAGTTTAAGACCCCCGACTAGCGGCCTCAATGAGCAGTTCTTC	CASSLRPPTSGLNEQFF	.	TRBD2	TRBV27	TRBJ2-1
TGTGCCAGCAGATTGACCTCGAACACCGGGGAGCTGTTTTTT	CASRLTSNTGELFF	.	.	TRBV6-1	TRBJ2-2
TGTGCCAGCAGCCACACAGGGCACAATCAGCCCCAGCATTTT	CASSHTGHNQPQHF	.	.	TRBV7-2	TRBJ1-5
TGTGCCAGCAGCTTTGGACCTACTGAAGCTTTCTTT	CASSFGPTEAFF	.	.	TRBV7-2	TRBJ1-1
TGTGCCAGCAGCAAGGTTACTTCCCGGGGAGGCTACACCTTC	CASSKVTSRGGYTF	once	.	TRBV13	TRBJ1-2
TGTGCCAGCAGCTCCCCGCCGACGGAGGGCTACACCTTC	CASSSPPTEGYTF	.	.	TRBV5-6	TRBJ1-2
TGTGCCAGCAGCCCAAGGACAGGGCCCGGGGAGCTGTTTTTT	CASSPRTGPGELFF	few	TRBD1	TRBV7-9	TRBJ2-2
TGTGCCAGCAGCGCGTTCCTAGCGGCCGTTCGGGGGACCCAGTACTTC	CASSAFLAAVRGTQYF	.	TRBD2	TRBV11-2	TRBJ2-5
TGTGCCAGCAGCAGAGGACAGTACACTGAAGCTTTCTTT	CASSRGQYTEAFF	once	.	TRBV6-5	TRBJ1-1
TGCGCCAGCAGCGAGCAGGGACCGCTCTCTGGAAACACCATATATTTT	CASSEQGPLSGNTIYF	.	.	TRBV5-1	TRBJ1-3
TGCGCCAGCAGCCAATGGGTTCCTAGGGGAGATGAGACCCAGTACTTC	CASSQWVPRGDETQYF	.	.	TRBV4-1	TRBJ2-5
TGCAGCGTTGAGAGTTGGCGCGGGAGGGGAGGTGAGCAGTTCTTC	CSVESWRGRGGEQFF	.	TRBD2	TRBV29-1	TRBJ2-1
TGCGCCAGCAGTGTGAGGTACGAGCAGTACTTC	CASSVRYEQYF	few	.	TRBV10-2	TRBJ2-7
TGTGCCAGCAGCCCGACAGGCATGAACACTGAAGCTTTCTTT	CASSPTGMNTEAFF	.	.	TRBV7-6	TRBJ1-1
TGTGCCAGCAGCCCAATCCATGACTCTGGAAACACCATATATTTT	CASSPIHDSGNTIYF	.	.	TRBV11-2	TRBJ1-3
TGTGCCACCAGCAGAGCCCGGGACGGTGGGGCCGGCTACACCTTC	CATSRARDGGAGYTF	.	.	TRBV15	TRBJ1-2